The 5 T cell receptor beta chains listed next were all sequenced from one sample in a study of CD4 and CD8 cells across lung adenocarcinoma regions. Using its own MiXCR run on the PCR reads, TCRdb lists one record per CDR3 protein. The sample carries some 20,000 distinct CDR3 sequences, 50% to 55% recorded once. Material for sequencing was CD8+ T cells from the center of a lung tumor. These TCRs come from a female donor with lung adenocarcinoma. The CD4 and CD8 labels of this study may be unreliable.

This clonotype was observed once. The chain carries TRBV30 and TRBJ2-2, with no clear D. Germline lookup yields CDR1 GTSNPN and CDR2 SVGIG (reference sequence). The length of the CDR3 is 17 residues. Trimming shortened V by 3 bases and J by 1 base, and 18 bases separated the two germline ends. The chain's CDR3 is CAWRPLRTAGNTGELFF. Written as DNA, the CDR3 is TGTGCCTGGAGGCCCCTCAGGACGGCTGGGAACACCGGGGAGCTGTTTTTT.

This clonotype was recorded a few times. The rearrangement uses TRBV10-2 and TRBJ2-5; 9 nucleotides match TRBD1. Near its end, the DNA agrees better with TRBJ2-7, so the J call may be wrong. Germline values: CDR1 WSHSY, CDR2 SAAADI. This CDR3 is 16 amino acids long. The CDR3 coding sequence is TGCGCCAGCAGTGATCCGGGGACAGGGAGTCTTTTCGAGCAGTACGTC. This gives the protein CASSDPGTGSLFEQYV.

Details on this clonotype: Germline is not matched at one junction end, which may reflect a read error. The CDR3 here is CAGRRGRDQDTQYF. CDR3 DNA sequence: TGTGCGGGGCGGCGAGGCCGTGACCAAGATACGCAGTACTTT. This rearrangement joins TRBV27 to TRBJ2-3, with D possibly TRBD1 on 5 matching bases. Germline V lookup: CDR1 MNHEY, CDR2 SMNVEV (reference sequence). The CDR3 is 14 residues long.

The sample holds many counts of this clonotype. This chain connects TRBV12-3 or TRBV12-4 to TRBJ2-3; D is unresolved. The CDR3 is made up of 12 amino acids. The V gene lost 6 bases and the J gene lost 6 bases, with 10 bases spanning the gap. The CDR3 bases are TGTGCCAGCAGCCCCGAGTTGGATACGCAGTATTTT. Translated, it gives CASSPELDTQYF.

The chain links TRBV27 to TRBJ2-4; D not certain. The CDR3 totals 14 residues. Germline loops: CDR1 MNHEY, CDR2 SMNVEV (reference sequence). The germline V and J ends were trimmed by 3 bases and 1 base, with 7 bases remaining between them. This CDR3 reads CASSFSGAKNIQYF. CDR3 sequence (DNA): TGTGCCAGCAGTTTTTCTGGGGCCAAAAACATTCAGTACTTC.